These T cell receptor beta chains were read from a single sample in a study of beta chain features in type 1 diabetes. Here immunoSEQ multiplex PCR was the method, and the copy in TCRdb shows in-frame clones only, minus some. The sample contains about 16,000 clones, around 59% of which appear only once. The sequenced sample consisted of stem cell memory CD4+ T cells from blood. The receptors here all came from a woman between 18 and 29 years old in good health. The conserved cysteine and the conserved F or W are not part of the CDR3 here. A D gene is named only where the DNA matches it firmly.

TRBD1	TRBJ2-7	TRBV4-1	ASSRGGTGPYEQY
TRBD1	TRBJ1-4	TRBV28	ASRPQDRPFEKLF
TRBD2	TRBJ2-3	TRBV7-9	ASSLGTSGVISTDTQY
TRBD2	TRBJ2-7	TRBV7-2	ASSSKRIAGASPLYEQY
-	TRBJ1-6	TRBV6-6	ASGASSYNSPLH
-	TRBJ2-3	TRBV19	ASSIRSWDTQY
-	TRBJ1-2	TRBV6-1	ASSETSRVYGYT
-	TRBJ1-6	TRBV2	ASSVRPTHSPLH
TRBD1	TRBJ2-7	TRBV6-6	ASRLPQGDEQY
TRBD1	TRBJ2-5	TRBV5-5	ASSPTGGETQY
-	TRBJ2-7	TRBV30	AWSPAEGGGYEQY
TRBD1	TRBJ1-1	TRBV27	ASSSPISRGLKALNTEAF
-	TRBJ2-7	TRBV11-1	ASSRQWAGPPYEQY
TRBD1	TRBJ2-6	TRBV11-2	ASSRLQGAGANVLT
TRBD1	TRBJ2-7	TRBV15	ATSRDRSQGGQAPPY
-	TRBJ2-2	TRBV18	ASSLGQTNTGELF
TRBD2	TRBJ2-3	TRBV11-2	ASSLRGLALSTDTQY
-	TRBJ2-1	TRBV19	ASSRLDVGNEQF
-	TRBJ2-7	TRBV11-2	ASRRTAGTTSYEQY
-	TRBJ2-7	TRBV5-1	ASSLEWEFDEQY
TRBD1	TRBJ1-5	TRBV7-2	ASSFGTGNSNQPQH
-	TRBJ1-5	TRBV5-1	ASSLGGANQPQH